The 23 T cell receptor beta chains in this list originate from one sample, sequenced in a study of T cell responses to AZD1222 COVID-19 vaccine. Clones were read by immunoSEQ multiplex PCR, and TCRdb kept only the in-frame ones, dropping some. Of around 130,000 clones detected, about 94% appear once; the ten largest clones hold approximately 7%. Sample: peripheral blood, taken on day 0 of AZD1222 vaccination. The receptors originated from an adult in good health.

The chain joins TRBV30 to TRBJ1-2; 10 bases line up with TRBD1. In germline, CDR1 is GTSNPN, CDR2 SVGIG (reference sequence). This CDR3 region has 13 residues. With V trimmed by 5 bases and J by 6 bases, 6 bases remained unmatched. The CDR3 is CAWDPTGGDGYTF. The CDR3 region has the DNA TGTGCCTGGGACCCGACAGGGGGCGATGGCTACACCTTC.

V usage is TRBV2 and J usage is TRBJ2-7; 7 bases align to TRBD2. The V gene end was trimmed by 5 bases and the J gene end by 0 bases; junction bases not matched to a gene: 4. The CDR3 has 14 residues. Germline V CDR1 and CDR2: SNHLY, FYNNEI. The CDR3 nucleotides read TGTGCCAGCAGTAGGCTAGCGGTCTCCTACGAGCAGTACTTC. Residues: CASSRLAVSYEQYF. The full variable domain, rest sourced from reference TRBV2 and TRBJ2-7, is EPEVTQTPSHQVTQMGQEVILRCVPISNHLYFYWYRQILGQKVEFLVSFYNNEISEKSEIFDDQFSVERPDGSNFTLKIRSTKLEDSAMYFCASSRLAVSYEQYFGPGTRLTVT.

The rearrangement uses TRBV19 and TRBJ2-7, with a tentative D call TRBD2 (6 bases). V gave up 6 bases and J gave up 3 bases, with 9 bases separating them. CDR3 size: 12 residues. The germline gives CDR1 LNHDA, CDR2 SQIVND (reference sequence). CDR3 loop: CASRGGDYEQYF. CDR3 sequence (DNA): TGTGCCAGTAGGGGCGGGGACTACGAGCAGTACTTC.

This rearrangement joins TRBV2 to TRBJ2-7, with 11 bases identical to TRBD1. The CDR3 spans 14 residues. From germline, CDR1 is SNHLY and CDR2 FYNNEI. Trimming at V came to 11 bases and at J to 4 bases, leaving 10 bases not matched to a gene. CDR3: CAAGPDRGPYEQYF. Here the CDR3 DNA reads TGTGCCGCCGGCCCGGACAGGGGGCCGTACGAGCAGTACTTC.

The chain has TRBV24-1 and TRBJ2-2; TRBD1 agrees at 8 bases. Germline V gene lookup returns CDR1 KGHDR and CDR2 SFDVKD. V was clipped by 9 bases and J by 3 bases; unmatched bases: 5. The CDR3 loop spans 14 amino acids. The CDR3 sequence: CATARGQDTGELFF. CDR3 sequence (DNA): TGTGCCACCGCCAGGGGGCAGGACACCGGGGAGCTGTTTTTT.

This clone was seen only once. The rearrangement joins TRBV2 to TRBJ1-2; 10 positions agree with TRBD1. From germline, CDR1 is SNHLY and CDR2 FYNNEI. Losses at the gene ends were 6 bases for V and 6 bases for J; bases not matched to a gene: 10. The CDR3 contains 15 residues. CDR3 sequence (DNA): TGTGCCAGCAGAAGACAGGGGGCGAGTTTGGATGGCTACACCTTC. Encoded protein: CASRRQGASLDGYTF.

The genes are TRBV29-1 and TRBJ1-1; TRBD1 is a possible D gene (6 bases). CDR1 is SQVTM, CDR2 ANQGSEA, per germline. The V end lost 6 bases, the J end lost 1 base, and 12 bases lay between the germline ends. This CDR3 comprises 13 residues. CDR3 sequence reads: CSVLTGKNTEAFF. CDR3 DNA sequence: TGCAGCGTACTTACAGGGAAGAACACTGAAGCTTTCTTT.

CDR3 amino acids: CASSSGGGTGNLRWQYF. The CDR3 bases are TGTGCCAGCAGCTCAGGGGGCGGGACAGGGAACCTACGATGGCAGTACTTC. J is TRBJ2-7 and V is TRBV5-5; 9 bases fit TRBD1. Unmatched junction bases numbered 19, after V lost 3 bases and J lost 9 bases. This CDR3 is built from 17 residues. The germline gives CDR1 SGHKS, CDR2 YYEKEE (reference sequence).

The rearrangement uses TRBV5-1 and TRBJ1-4, with unresolved D. This CDR3 spans 14 amino acids. Trimming left V 4 bases short and J 6 bases short, with 13 bases between. The germline V gene has CDR1 SGHRS and CDR2 YFSETQ. The CDR3 reads CASSPTVTDEKLFF. As DNA, the CDR3 is TGCGCCAGCAGCCCCACGGTTACTGATGAAAAACTGTTTTTT.

The rearrangement links TRBV11-2 to TRBJ2-7, with D tentatively TRBD2 (6 bases). This CDR3 has 15 residues. Trimming pared 3 bases from V and 1 base from J, leaving 13 bases between. The germline V gene has CDR1 SGHAT and CDR2 FQNNGV. The CDR3 nucleotides are TGTGCCAGCAGCTTCGGCGGGATCGAGTCCTACGAGCAGTACTTC. Residues: CASSFGGIESYEQYF.

The CDR3 sequence: CASGESRVTGELFF. CDR3 coding DNA: TGTGCCAGCGGGGAGTCCCGCGTCACCGGGGAGCTGTTTTTT. The rearrangement links TRBV2 to TRBJ2-2, with D possibly TRBD2 on 5 matching bases. Germline loops: CDR1 SNHLY, CDR2 FYNNEI. V was pared by 8 bases and J by 4 bases, with 14 bases between. The CDR3 covers 14 residues.

The chain has TRBV7-6 and TRBJ2-3; D remains unclear. CDR1 is SGHVS and CDR2 is FNYEAQ in the germline V gene. The CDR3 is made up of 14 amino acids. V was shortened by 1 base and J by 3 bases, with 8 bases between the two germline ends. CDR3 nucleotides: TGTGCCAGCAGCTTAGGGTCCCAGACAGATACGCAGTATTTT. Translating it yields CASSLGSQTDTQYF. The complete variable domain, with remaining parts taken from reference TRBV7-6 and TRBJ2-3, reads GAGVSQSPRYKVTKRGQDVALRCDPISGHVSLYWYRQALGQGPEFLTYFNYEAQQDKSGLPNDRFSAERPEGSISTLTIQRTEQRDSAMYRCASSLGSQTDTQYFGPGTRLTVL.

This clone was counted a single time. V is TRBV14 and J is TRBJ2-2; no clear D gene. The length of the CDR3 is 15 residues. The V end was cut by 4 bases, the J end by 0 bases, with 9 bases between. Germline CDR1 reads SGHDN; CDR2 reads FVKESK. CDR3 loop: CASSLLMTNTGELFF. The CDR3 DNA reads as TGTGCCAGCAGCCTCCTGATGACGAACACCGGGGAGCTGTTTTTT.

Only one count was recorded for this clone. The chain employs TRBV5-1 and TRBJ1-1, with 7 bases lining up with TRBD1. The trim removed 2 bases at V and 0 bases at J, leaving 22 bases unmatched. CDR1 is SGHRS, CDR2 YFSETQ, per germline. The CDR3 is made up of 21 amino acids. The CDR3 region is CASSFNPLGGAVYLLNTEAFF. The CDR3 coding sequence is TGCGCCAGCAGCTTCAACCCCCTAGGGGGCGCGGTTTATTTGCTGAACACTGAAGCTTTCTTT.

V gene TRBV6-1 combines with J gene TRBJ1-5, with D unresolved. Looked up from germline, CDR1 is MNHNS and CDR2 is SASEGT. V gave up 3 bases and J gave up 1 base, with 19 bases separating them. The CDR3 loop spans 18 amino acids. The CDR3 region is CASSEGIRSGPSNQPQHF. Here the CDR3 DNA reads TGTGCCAGCAGTGAGGGTATAAGGTCGGGCCCAAGCAATCAGCCCCAGCATTTT.

This rearrangement joins TRBV4-2 to TRBJ1-4; D uncertain. Trimming shortened V by 1 base and J by 5 bases, and 11 bases separated the two germline ends. Germline CDR1 LGHNA, CDR2 YNFKEQ. The CDR3 spans 15 residues. This chain's CDR3 is CASSQGPGENEKLFF. The CDR3 region has the DNA TGTGCCAGCAGCCAAGGTCCTGGGGAAAATGAAAAACTGTTTTTT.

The chain joins TRBV4-3 to TRBJ1-1; D perhaps matches TRBD1 (5 bases). Germline lookup yields CDR1 LGHNA and CDR2 YSLEER. This CDR3 has 12 residues. Trimming removed 0 bases at V and 8 bases at J, with 7 bases between. CDR3 sequence: CASSQDGDEAFF. The CDR3 DNA is TGCGCCAGCAGCCAAGATGGGGACGAAGCTTTCTTT.

The chain employs TRBV19 and TRBJ1-5; the match to TRBD1 covers 7 bases. CDR1 and CDR2 (germline): LNHDA, SQIVND (reference sequence). After removal of 5 bases from V and 1 base from J, the junction contained 5 bases not matched to a gene. The CDR3 extends over 15 amino acids. CDR3 loop: CASSSTGKSNQPQHF. CDR3 sequence (DNA): TGTGCCAGTAGTTCGACAGGGAAGAGCAATCAGCCCCAGCATTTT.

The gene calls are TRBV30 and TRBJ2-3; 9 bases are a match to TRBD2. V shed 0 bases and J 4 bases; nucleotides not matched to a gene: 5. The CDR3 extends over 15 amino acids. The V gene's germline CDR1 is GTSNPN and CDR2 SVGIG (reference sequence). CDR3 sequence: CAWSVISGSPDTQYF. The CDR3 region has the DNA TGTGCCTGGAGTGTAATTAGCGGGAGCCCAGATACGCAGTATTTT.

The V call is TRBV4-3, the J call TRBJ1-6; D remains unclear. The CDR3 covers 15 residues. The V gene's germline CDR1 is LGHNA and CDR2 YSLEER. Trimming shortened V by 0 bases and J by 8 bases, and 11 bases separated the two germline ends. The CDR3 spells CASSQDMAGDSPLHF. In DNA form, the CDR3 reads TGCGCCAGCAGCCAAGATATGGCAGGAGATTCACCCCTCCACTTT.

The chain couples TRBV7-9 to TRBJ2-2; 7 nucleotides line up with TRBD1. V gave up 6 bases and J gave up 5 bases; unmatched junction bases: 9. The germline gives CDR1 SEHNR, CDR2 FQNEAQ (reference sequence). This CDR3 is 15 amino acids long. CDR3 in DNA: TGTGCCAGCAGTTCGCCGGGACAGCATACCGGGGAGCTGTTTTTT. Translating it yields CASSSPGQHTGELFF. The full variable domain, rest sourced from reference TRBV7-9 and TRBJ2-2, is DTGVSQNPRHKITKRGQNVTFRCDPISEHNRLYWYRQTLGQGPEFLTYFQNEAQLEKSRLLSDRFSAERPKGSFSTLEIQRTEQGDSAMYLCASSSPGQHTGELFFGEGSRLTVL.

The rearrangement uses TRBV9 and TRBJ1-3; a possible D gene is TRBD1 (5 bases). Trimming stripped 2 bases from V and 4 bases from J, with 10 bases between. Germline CDR1 SGDLS, CDR2 YYNGEE. This CDR3 is 14 amino acids long. CDR3 loop: CASSVGGGGNTIYF. DNA for the CDR3: TGTGCCAGCAGCGTGGGCGGGGGAGGAAACACCATATATTTT.

The V gene is TRBV5-4, the J gene TRBJ2-3; the match to TRBD1 covers 9 bases. The CDR3 covers 17 residues. Germline values: CDR1 SGHNT, CDR2 YYREEE (reference sequence). V shed 2 bases and J 2 bases; nucleotides not matched to a gene: 9. CDR3 region: CASSFPRDRVSTDTQYF. The DNA of the CDR3 is TGTGCCAGCAGCTTTCCCCGGGACAGGGTATCCACAGATACGCAGTATTTT.